What follows describes a single T cell receptor beta chain. The record originates from a study of monozygotic twins with inflammatory bowel disease. TCRdb reprocessed the 5' RACE reads; each CDR3 protein has one entry and no DNA is given. The sample table includes a few hundred thousand distinct CDR3 sequences. The CDR3 spans 13 residues. Germline lookup yields CDR1 SGHTA and CDR2 FQGNSA. V is TRBV7-2 and J is TRBJ2-7. This receptor was taken from a human donor with ulcerative colitis or Crohn's disease, or a healthy co-twin of an affected twin (not recorded which). The sequencing input was blood. The CDR3 loop reads CASSLEQFYEQYF.